This entry lists 24 T cell receptor beta chains sequenced from one sample in a study of cytomegalovirus exposure and HLA in healthy donors. PCR employed 60 Vbeta and 13 Jbeta primers. The repertoire was sequenced with immunoSEQ multiplex PCR; TCRdb's copy has only in-frame clones and lacks some. This table has about 81,000 clones, 77% appearing once. Sequences were obtained from PBMCs. The receptors stem from a man aged 45-65 years in good health and CMV-seropositive.

V and J are TRBV6-6 and TRBJ2-2; 9 bases line up with TRBD1. Germline CDR1 reads MNHNY; CDR2 reads SVGAGI (reference sequence). The CDR3 consists of 16 residues. V gave up 7 bases and J gave up 2 bases; unmatched junction bases: 8. The CDR3 is CASIPWGQGNTGELFF. CDR3 nucleotides: TGTGCCAGCATCCCGTGGGGACAGGGCAACACCGGGGAGCTGTTTTTT.

This chain uses TRBV7-9 with TRBJ2-1; a weak D match, TRBD1 (6 bases). The CDR3 length is 15 residues. V was clipped by 7 bases and J by 0 bases, with 13 bases between them. Germline values: CDR1 SEHNR, CDR2 FQNEAQ (reference sequence). The CDR3 DNA reads TGTGCCAGCAACAAACAGGGTTTCTCCTACAATGAGCAGTTCTTC. It yields the protein CASNKQGFSYNEQFF.

This chain uses TRBV19 with TRBJ1-2, with TRBD1 matching over 8 bases. The CDR3 runs 12 residues. CDR1 and CDR2 (germline): LNHDA, SQIVND (reference sequence). V gave up 4 bases and J gave up 12 bases; unmatched junction bases: 7. The CDR3 loop reads CASSTWTGPDTF. The DNA for the CDR3 is TGTGCCAGTAGTACCTGGACAGGGCCCGACACCTTC.

The genes are TRBV4-2 and TRBJ1-5; 11 bases map to TRBD1. The CDR3 covers 16 residues. Looked up from germline, CDR1 is LGHNA and CDR2 is YNFKEQ. Unmatched junction bases numbered 2, after V lost 1 base and J lost 3 bases. As DNA, the CDR3 is TGTGCCAGCAGCCAAGCAGGACAGGGGGCCAATCAGCCCCAGCATTTT. As protein: CASSQAGQGANQPQHF.

J is TRBJ1-1 and V is TRBV23-1; 7 nucleotides line up with TRBD1. TRBV23-1 is an open reading frame whose function is uncertain. This CDR3 is 14 amino acids long. V dropped 5 bases and J dropped 9; count of bases not matched to a gene: 12. In DNA form, the CDR3 reads TGCGCCAGCAGTGGATACAGGGGAGTAGGGAAAGCTTTCTTT. It codes for CASSGYRGVGKAFF.

CDR3 sequence reads: CASNRQLNTEAFF. CDR3 coding DNA: TGTGCCAGCAACCGACAACTGAACACTGAAGCTTTCTTT. The chain joins TRBV2 to TRBJ1-1; D is uncertain. The CDR3 is made up of 13 amino acids. Germline V CDR1 and CDR2: SNHLY, FYNNEI. The V end lost 7 bases, the J end lost 0 bases, and 9 bases lay between the germline ends.

This chain uses TRBV5-1 with TRBJ1-5; TRBD1 matches at 8 bases. The V gene end was trimmed by 4 bases and the J gene end by 5 bases; junction bases not matched to a gene: 2. Looked up from germline, CDR1 is SGHRS and CDR2 is YFSETQ. The CDR3 spans 13 residues. The CDR3 sequence: CASSKDRDQPQHF. The DNA of the CDR3 is TGCGCCAGCAGCAAGGACAGGGATCAGCCCCAGCATTTT.

The CDR3 sequence: CAISEYYAGLFSGEQYF. The CDR3 coding sequence is TGTGCCATCAGTGAGTATTACGCTGGCCTGTTCTCGGGCGAGCAGTACTTC. The chain is built from TRBV10-3 and TRBJ2-7; D gene uncertain. The V gene lost 1 base and the J gene lost 6 bases, with 22 bases spanning the gap. CDR1 and CDR2 from the germline V gene are ENHRY and SYGVKD. The CDR3 is 17 amino acids.

The rearrangement uses TRBV27 and TRBJ2-5; the match to TRBD2 covers 11 bases. The J call may be incorrect, as the DNA end agrees better with TRBJ2-7. Germline CDR1 and CDR2: MNHEY and SMNVEV (reference sequence). This CDR3 spans 15 amino acids. The CDR3 bases are TGTGCCAGCAGTCCACGGGGACTAGCGGACTACGAGCAGTACTTC. This translates into CASSPRGLADYEQYF.

This rearrangement joins TRBV18 to TRBJ1-2; no clear D gene. Germline V gene data show CDR1 as KGHSH and CDR2 as LQKENI. CDR3 length: 14 residues. The germline V and J ends were trimmed by 3 bases and 2 bases, with 10 bases remaining between them. The CDR3 sequence is CASSPIDKNYGYTF. CDR3 in DNA: TGTGCCAGCTCACCGATCGACAAGAACTATGGCTACACCTTC.

With respect to this clone: Its ends do not fully match the called genes, so a read error is possible. Additional DNA sequences in this sample encode the identical CDR3. The J gene is TRBJ2-5, the V gene TRBV30; D remains ambiguous. CDR1 and CDR2 from the germline V gene are GTSNPN and SVGIG (reference sequence). This CDR3 is built from 13 residues. CDR3 bases: TGTGCCTGGAGTGTACTGAACCCCGAGACTCAGTACTTC. Translating it yields CAWSVLNPETQYF.

The rearrangement links TRBV6-1 to TRBJ1-1; D unclear. This CDR3 has 12 amino acids. The germline V and J ends were trimmed by 7 bases and 5 bases, with 11 bases remaining between them. CDR1 MNHNS and CDR2 SASEGT come from the germline V gene. The CDR3 region is CASKLGVTEAFF. Here the CDR3 DNA reads TGTGCCAGCAAGCTCGGGGTTACTGAAGCTTTCTTT.

The V gene is TRBV15, the J gene TRBJ2-7, with 8 bases fitting TRBD1. The V and J ends lost 5 bases and 4 bases, in that order; junction bases with no gene match: 13. Germline assignment: CDR1 LNHNV and CDR2 YYDKDF (reference sequence). CDR3 length: 16 amino acids. The CDR3 bases are TGTGCCACCAGCGGGAGAACCGACAGGGGAGGATACGAGCAGTACTTC. Translated: CATSGRTDRGGYEQYF.

DNA of the CDR3: TGTGCCAGCAGCAATCACCGGGACACAGCCTACGAGCAGTACTTC. Residues: CASSNHRDTAYEQYF. The rearrangement links TRBV14 to TRBJ2-7; a possible D gene is TRBD1 (6 bases). The CDR3 contains 15 residues. CDR1 and CDR2 from the germline V gene are SGHDN and FVKESK. Between the trimmed V and J ends, which lost 5 bases and 2 bases, there was a span of 16 bases.

The V and J genes are TRBV5-1 and TRBJ1-4, with 7 bases matching TRBD1. The length of the CDR3 is 15 residues. The junction had 2 bases not matched to a gene; V was cut back by 3 bases and J by 0 bases. Germline-derived CDR1 and CDR2 are SGHRS and YFSETQ. The chain's CDR3 is CASSYGQATNEKLFF. The CDR3 DNA sequence: TGCGCCAGCAGCTACGGACAGGCAACTAATGAAAAACTGTTTTTT. The whole variable domain, remainder taken from reference TRBV5-1 and TRBJ1-4, is KAGVTQTPRYLIKTRGQQVTLSCSPISGHRSVSWYQQTPGQGLQFLFEYFSETQRNKGNFPGRFSGRQFSNSRSEMNVSTLELGDSALYLCASSYGQATNEKLFFGSGTQLSVL.

V gene TRBV25-1 combines with J gene TRBJ2-5, with TRBD1 matching 8 bases. Germline loops: CDR1 MGHDK, CDR2 SYGVNS. V was pared by 3 bases and J by 5 bases, with 5 bases of the junction left unmatched. The CDR3 totals 14 residues. The CDR3 spells CASSDGDRGETQYF. DNA for the CDR3: TGTGCCAGCAGTGATGGAGACAGGGGTGAGACCCAGTACTTC.

The genes are TRBV30 and TRBJ2-1; 9 nucleotides agree with TRBD2. Germline V gene sequence: CDR1 GTSNPN, CDR2 SVGIG (reference sequence). V lost 8 bases to trimming and J lost 6 bases; unmatched junction nucleotides: 14. This CDR3 has 15 amino acids. In DNA, the CDR3 is TGTGCCCGTCGGGAGGGTAGCGGGAGTATCAATGAGCAGTTCTTC. Its protein product is CARREGSGSINEQFF.

This chain joins TRBV9 and TRBJ2-4; 7 nucleotides agree with TRBD2. This CDR3 has 15 amino acids. V gave up 0 bases and J gave up 5 bases; unmatched junction bases: 5. Germline CDR1 SGDLS, CDR2 YYNGEE. CDR3 in amino acids: CASSVGLADQNIQYF. The CDR3 DNA follows: TGTGCCAGCAGCGTAGGGCTAGCGGACCAAAACATTCAGTACTTC.

The chain couples TRBV7-6 to TRBJ2-5, with TRBD1 identical over 7 bases. The V and J ends lost 5 bases and 0 bases, in that order; junction bases with no gene match: 9. There are 16 residues in the CDR3. The germline gives CDR1 SGHVS, CDR2 FNYEAQ. Here the CDR3 reads CASSIRTGVDQETQYF. DNA for the CDR3: TGTGCCAGCAGCATCCGGACAGGAGTGGACCAAGAGACCCAGTACTTC.

The V call is TRBV30, the J call TRBJ2-7, with D unresolved. Germline lookup yields CDR1 GTSNPN and CDR2 SVGIG (reference sequence). The CDR3 is 14 residues long. V was clipped by 0 bases and J by 4 bases, with 13 bases between them. Here the CDR3 reads CAWSVSGFGYEQYF. CDR3 nucleotide sequence: TGTGCCTGGAGTGTTTCAGGTTTTGGGTACGAGCAGTACTTC. The full variable domain, its missing parts supplied by reference TRBV30 and TRBJ2-7, is SQTIHQWPATLVQPVGSPLSLECTVEGTSNPNLYWYRQAAGRGLQLLFYSVGIGQISSEVPQNLSASRPQDRQFILSSKKLLLSDSGFYLCAWSVSGFGYEQYFGPGTRLTVT.

For the CDR3, the DNA is TGCGCCAGCAGGGAGGGGAATTCACCCCTCCACTTT. Its protein is CASREGNSPLHF. The chain joins TRBV23-1 to TRBJ1-6; possible D gene TRBD1, 5 bases. TRBV23-1 is an ORF, and what it does is uncertain. The CDR3 totals 12 residues. V lost 6 bases to trimming and J lost 7 bases, with 7 bases between them.

The V and J genes are TRBV7-9 and TRBJ2-1, with 7 bases fitting TRBD2. Germline CDR1 SEHNR, CDR2 FQNEAQ (reference sequence). The CDR3 has 12 amino acids. V gave up 5 bases and J gave up 13 bases; unmatched junction bases: 8. The CDR3 DNA reads TGTGCCAGCAGCACACTAGCGCCCTTTCAGTTCTTC. Amino acid sequence: CASSTLAPFQFF.

This clone showed up just a few times. The rearrangement links TRBV9 to TRBJ1-1; no clear D gene. The germline V gene encodes CDR1 SGDLS and CDR2 YYNGEE. V was cut by 4 bases and J by 4 bases, with 14 bases left in between. The CDR3 runs to 14 residues. This CDR3 is CASSPRTAATEAFF. The CDR3 region has the DNA TGTGCCAGCAGCCCCCGTACTGCGGCCACTGAAGCTTTCTTT.

J is TRBJ2-7 and V is TRBV28; 7 bases fit TRBD1. This CDR3 is 16 amino acids long. Germline CDR1 MDHEN, CDR2 SYDVKM. V trimming: 5 bases; J trimming: 2 bases; junction bases outside the gene matches: 12. The CDR3 DNA reads TGTGCCAGCAGTGACTCGACAGGGTTTCCCACCTACGAGCAGTACTTC. Translated: CASSDSTGFPTYEQYF.